This T cell receptor (beta chain) was identified in a study of cytomegalovirus exposure and HLA in healthy donors. For the study at large: The 120 validation repertoires used the same platform as the approximately 620 first-cohort repertoires (as reported by a later analysis).

Measured with immunoSEQ multiplex PCR; TCRdb has only the in-frame clones, and not every one. This table holds 160,000 or so clones, more than 70% found once. The length of the CDR3 is 16 residues. Between the trimmed V and J ends, which lost 5 bases and 2 bases, there was a span of 20 bases. Germline V CDR1 and CDR2: SQVTM, ANQGSEA. Study-level points and caveats: The classifier reportedly diagnosed cytomegalovirus status with high specificity and sensitivity. First-cohort TCR clusters tended to co-occur in the 90 to 150 validation repertoires, a later analysis found.

This clone was recorded once. The antigen is undetermined. V usage is TRBV29-1 and J usage is TRBJ2-3, with D tentatively TRBD2 (6 bases). Sample: PBMCs. This clonotype originated in a man between 18 and 29 years old in good health and CMV-seronegative. The chain's CDR3 is CSVTLIQRALTDTQYF. The CDR3 coding sequence is TGCAGCGTTACCCTTATCCAGCGGGCGCTCACAGATACGCAGTATTTT.